Listed below are T cell receptor beta chains from one sample, sequenced in a study of T-cell memory formation after mild COVID-19. A single record per CDR3 protein comes from TCRdb applying MiXCR to the 5' RACE reads. The table has about 440,000 distinct CDR3 sequences, 15% to 20% seen once. Sequencing was performed on PBMCs or a T cell subset sorted from them (not recorded which). These receptors came from an adult woman who had mild COVID-19 (a few samples of this study predate the infection). Cell type and time point are not known. Each CDR3 is given with its conserved first and last residue. The D gene is left open where the match is weak. The size field is filled for only some rows; it gives once, few, many or a size class.

TRBJ2-5 | NA | TRBV7-3 | few | CASSLTPSVETQYF | TGTGCCAGCAGCTTAACGCCCAGTGTCGAGACCCAGTACTTC
TRBJ1-2 | TRBD1 | TRBV6-1 | NA | CASSEGRTGENYGYTF | TGTGCCAGCAGTGAAGGGAGGACAGGGGAGAACTATGGCTACACCTTC
TRBJ1-6 | NA | TRBV5-1 | NA | CASRRDGGLGNSPLHF | TGCGCCAGCCGACGCGACGGGGGACTTGGTAATTCACCCCTCCACTTT
TRBJ1-2 | TRBD1 | TRBV12-3/TRBV12-4 | NA | CASSRGQGASYGYTF | TGTGCCAGCAGCCGAGGACAGGGGGCCTCATATGGCTACACCTTC
TRBJ1-2 | NA | TRBV5-4 | NA | CASSSPSGGYTF | TGTGCCAGCAGCTCCCCGTCGGGGGGCTACACCTTC
TRBJ2-2 | TRBD2 | TRBV9 | NA | CASSSERGRLLHTGELFF | TGTGCCAGCAGCTCTGAGCGGGGGAGGTTACTACACACCGGGGAGCTGTTTTTT
TRBJ1-1 | NA | TRBV7-9 | NA | CASSLEAQGAFF | TGTGCCAGCAGCTTAGAGGCCCAAGGAGCTTTCTTT
TRBJ1-1 | NA | TRBV4-1 | NA | CASSLDPRDMNTEAFF | TGCGCCAGCAGCCTCGACCCCAGGGACATGAACACTGAAGCTTTCTTT
TRBJ1-2 | NA | TRBV6-2/TRBV6-3 | few | CASSKLGWQGGSSSNYGYTF | TGTGCCAGCAGTAAACTCGGTTGGCAGGGAGGATCGTCGTCAAACTATGGCTACACCTTC
TRBJ2-5 | TRBD2 | TRBV29-1 | few | CSVSGRGPQETQYF | TGCAGCGTATCGGGGAGGGGTCCCCAAGAGACCCAGTACTTC
TRBJ2-7 | NA | TRBV18 | NA | CASSSGPQGNEQYF | TGTGCCAGCTCATCAGGCCCCCAAGGCAACGAGCAGTACTTC
TRBJ2-3 | NA | TRBV12-3/TRBV12-4 | NA | CASSLWGTTDTQYF | TGTGCCAGCAGTTTATGGGGGACCACAGATACGCAGTATTTT
TRBJ2-4 | NA | TRBV5-6 | once | CASSLESGGVNIQYF | TGTGCCAGCAGCTTGGAGTCAGGGGGGGTAAACATTCAGTACTTC
TRBJ2-7 | TRBD1 | TRBV4-3 | NA | CASSQEDRDREQYF | TGCGCCAGCAGCCAGGAGGACAGGGATCGCGAGCAGTACTTC
TRBJ2-4 | NA | TRBV6-5 | few | CASSPGGKWGIQYF | TGTGCCAGCAGTCCTGGCGGGAAATGGGGCATTCAGTACTTC
TRBJ2-7 | NA | TRBV7-2 | NA | CASSLGEITPSAPYEQYF | TGTGCCAGCAGCTTAGGGGAGATTACCCCCTCTGCCCCCTACGAGCAGTACTTC
TRBJ1-3 | NA | TRBV9 | NA | CASSSSPDSGNTIYF | TGTGCCAGCAGCTCCTCGCCTGACTCTGGAAACACCATATATTTT
TRBJ2-1 | NA | TRBV24-1 | few | CATSDDRTFSSYNEQFF | TGTGCCACCAGTGATGACAGGACTTTTAGCTCCTACAATGAGCAGTTCTTC
TRBJ1-5 | NA | TRBV18 | NA | CASSRGTPSNQPQHF | TGTGCCAGCTCACGCGGGACCCCTAGCAATCAGCCCCAGCATTTT
TRBJ2-5 | TRBD1 | TRBV3-1 | NA | CASSQEGGQGRGTQYF | TGTGCCAGCAGCCAAGAAGGAGGACAGGGGCGCGGGACCCAGTACTTC
TRBJ2-3 | NA | TRBV10-3 | few | CAISESRTSTDTQYF | TGTGCCATCAGTGAGTCCAGGACTAGCACAGATACGCAGTATTTT
TRBJ2-1 | NA | TRBV7-9 | NA | CASSLPARRASLDEQFF | TGTGCCAGCAGCCTACCGGCGCGAAGGGCTAGCCTCGATGAGCAGTTCTTC
TRBJ2-5 | NA | TRBV20-1 | NA | CSARDVSSPRDLQETQYF | TGCAGTGCTAGAGATGTTTCGAGCCCCCGGGATTTACAAGAGACCCAGTACTTC
TRBJ2-3 | NA | TRBV29-1 | few | CSGRGGITDTQYF | TGCAGCGGGCGAGGCGGCATCACAGATACGCAGTATTTT
TRBJ2-5 | NA | TRBV7-8 | NA | CASSLGQSAETQYF | TGTGCCAGCAGCCTTGGACAGAGCGCGGAGACCCAGTACTTC
TRBJ1-1 | TRBD1 | TRBV29-1 | few | CSVTGGGGTEAFF | TGCAGCGTTACAGGGGGAGGCGGCACTGAAGCTTTCTTT
TRBJ1-1 | NA | TRBV29-1 | NA | CSAAPVMNTEAFF | TGCAGCGCAGCTCCCGTAATGAACACTGAAGCTTTCTTT
TRBJ1-5 | TRBD1 | TRBV9 | NA | CASSVEGQQPQHF | TGTGCCAGCAGCGTGGAGGGACAGCAGCCCCAGCATTTT
TRBJ2-2 | NA | TRBV11-2 | few | CASSRAEVTGELFF | TGTGCCAGCAGCCGCGCGGAGGTCACCGGGGAGCTGTTTTTT